A single sample is the source of the 11 T cell receptor beta chains below, sequenced in a study of blood T cell repertoires in COVID-19. Sequenced by immunoSEQ multiplex PCR; TCRdb stores in-frame clones only, minus some. Among around 700,000 clones listed, 75% to 90% were seen once. The sample taken for sequencing was peripheral blood. These receptors were taken from a woman younger than 35 with acute or convalescent COVID-19.

The chain joins TRBV4-1 to TRBJ1-2, with 7 bases fitting TRBD1. V was pared by 1 base and J by 13 bases, with 6 bases of the junction left unmatched. The CDR3 covers 12 residues. The germline gives CDR1 MGHRA, CDR2 YSYEKL. The chain's CDR3 is CASSQVDRECTF. CDR3 coding DNA: TGCGCCAGCAGCCAAGTTGACAGGGAATGCACCTTC.

The gene calls are TRBV24-1 and TRBJ2-5; 8 bases are a match to TRBD1. Germline V gene lookup returns CDR1 KGHDR and CDR2 SFDVKD. CDR3 length equals 14 residues. V gave up 3 bases and J gave up 4 bases; unmatched junction bases: 3. The CDR3, as DNA: TGTGCCACCAGTGATCCAGGGGGCGCAGAGACCCAGTACTTC. It codes for CATSDPGGAETQYF.

This clone has just a few counts. The rearrangement uses TRBV19 and TRBJ1-2; 7 bases are shared with TRBD1. CDR3 length equals 15 residues. Germline V lookup: CDR1 LNHDA, CDR2 SQIVND (reference sequence). Trimming cost V 9 bases and J 4 bases; bases outside gene matches: 14. The CDR3 region has the DNA TGTGCCAGCTCTACCCAGATGGCAGGGGGCTATGGCTACACCTTC. This gives the protein CASSTQMAGGYGYTF.

This chain joins TRBV7-3 and TRBJ1-2; 9 bases are a match to TRBD1. The CDR3 is 18 amino acids. Losses at the gene ends were 0 bases for V and 5 bases for J; bases not matched to a gene: 13. Germline V lookup: CDR1 SGHTA, CDR2 FQGTGA. In nucleotides, the CDR3 is TGTGCCAGCAGCTTAACGCCCTGGACAGGGGACTCCCCTTATGGCTACACCTTC. Amino acid sequence: CASSLTPWTGDSPYGYTF.

The chain is built from TRBV7-6 and TRBJ1-2, with 8 nucleotides matching TRBD1. This CDR3 spans 12 amino acids. CDR1 and CDR2 from the germline V gene are SGHVS and FNYEAQ. V lost 4 bases to trimming and J lost 10 bases; unmatched junction nucleotides: 5. The CDR3 nucleotides read TGTGCCAGCAGCTCGCGGACAGGGTACTACACCTTC. Translation gives CASSSRTGYYTF.

This sequence joins TRBV28 and TRBJ2-7; 10 bases line up with TRBD1. V shed 6 bases and J 4 bases; nucleotides not matched to a gene: 6. Germline V gene lookup returns CDR1 MDHEN and CDR2 SYDVKM. The CDR3 length is 14 residues. The CDR3 loop reads CASRWTGGNYEQYF. For the CDR3, the DNA is TGTGCCAGCAGGTGGACAGGGGGGAATTACGAGCAGTACTTC. The full variable domain, rest sourced from reference TRBV28 and TRBJ2-7, is DVKVTQSSRYLVKRTGEKVFLECVQDMDHENMFWYRQDPGLGLRLIYFSYDVKMKEKGDIPEGYSVSREKKERFSLILESASTNQTSMYLCASRWTGGNYEQYFGPGTRLTVT.

V gene TRBV7-2 combines with J gene TRBJ2-7; TRBD1 matches at 9 bases. Germline CDR1 is SGHTA and CDR2 is FQGNSA. This CDR3 is built from 13 residues. Unmatched junction bases numbered 11, after V lost 10 bases and J lost 7 bases. CDR3 DNA sequence: TGTGCCACCAAGGACAGGGGTTCTTCTGAGCAGTACTTC. Translation: CATKDRGSSEQYF.

The chain carries TRBV5-1 and TRBJ1-1, with D possibly being TRBD1 (5 bases). Trimming removed 3 bases from V and 1 base from J, with 10 bases in between. The CDR3 totals 14 residues. Germline assignment: CDR1 SGHRS and CDR2 YFSETQ. The CDR3 loop reads CASSSGLSNTEAFF. The CDR3 DNA reads as TGCGCCAGCAGCTCGGGACTGTCGAACACTGAAGCTTTCTTT.

The chain is built from TRBV6-5 and TRBJ1-1, with unresolved D. The CDR3 length is 14 residues. The V gene lost 2 bases and the J gene lost 0 bases, with 7 bases spanning the gap. Germline-derived CDR1 and CDR2 are MNHEY and SVGAGI. Written as DNA, the CDR3 is TGTGCCAGCAGTTACGAGCTAATGAACACTGAAGCTTTCTTT. It yields the protein CASSYELMNTEAFF.

This clone was counted a single time. The chain is built from TRBV3-1 (or the pseudogene TRBV3-2) and TRBJ2-1, with TRBD1 matching over 7 bases. After removal of 3 bases from V and 4 bases from J, the junction contained 9 bases not matched to a gene. There are 16 residues in the CDR3. Germline loops: CDR1 LGHDT, CDR2 YNNKEL (reference sequence). CDR3 loop: CASSQVDRHMYNEQFF. CDR3 DNA sequence: TGTGCCAGCAGCCAGGTGGACAGGCACATGTACAATGAGCAGTTCTTC.

This chain links TRBV9 with TRBJ1-4; D remains unclear. CDR3 size: 15 residues. V was cut by 1 base and J by 1 base, with 8 bases left in between. The germline CDR1 and CDR2 sequences are SGDLS and YYNGEE. CDR3 DNA sequence: TGTGCCAGCAGCGTAAATGGAGAAACTAATGAAAAACTGTTTTTT. Translation gives CASSVNGETNEKLFF.